The 11 T cell receptor beta chains listed next were all sequenced from one sample in a study of blood T cell repertoires in COVID-19. The data were produced by immunoSEQ multiplex PCR, yet TCRdb's version contains in-frame clones alone and is incomplete. The top ten hold 3% to 5% of the sample, which has some 320,000 clones, 85% to 95% seen once. The sequencing input was PBMCs or T cells enriched from blood (not recorded which). The receptor source for this set is a woman aged 25 to 45 who had been exposed to COVID-19.

V usage is TRBV4-2 and J usage is TRBJ2-1, with TRBD1 matching over 8 bases. Germline V CDR1 and CDR2: LGHNA, YNFKEQ. This CDR3 region has 16 residues. J gave up 6 bases and V 1 base, and 8 bases lay outside the gene matches. In DNA, the CDR3 is TGTGCCAGCAGCCAAGCGGCGGCCCAGGGGGCCAATGAGCAGTTCTTC. Translating gives CASSQAAAQGANEQFF.

The rearrangement joins TRBV5-1 to TRBJ1-4; D might be TRBD1 (5 bases). The V and J ends lost 0 bases and 5 bases respectively, with 8 bases between them. Germline V CDR1 and CDR2: SGHRS, YFSETQ. The CDR3 has 14 residues. The CDR3 reads CASSLGQINEKLFF. In nucleotides, the CDR3 is TGCGCCAGCAGCTTGGGACAGATCAATGAAAAACTGTTTTTT.

The rearrangement links TRBV4-1 to TRBJ2-5; 9 bases map to TRBD2. The CDR3 loop spans 18 amino acids. J was trimmed by 6 bases and V by 0 bases; bases with no gene match: 14. CDR1 is MGHRA and CDR2 is YSYEKL in the germline V gene. The CDR3 DNA is TGCGCCAGCAGCCAAGAAGGAGCTAGCGGGGCTACCCCGAAGACCCAGTACTTC. It is translated as CASSQEGASGATPKTQYF.

J is TRBJ2-3 and V is TRBV27; 8 bases are shared with TRBD1. The ends lost 3 bases at V and 5 bases at J; junction bases unmatched: 4. Germline values: CDR1 MNHEY, CDR2 SMNVEV (reference sequence). The CDR3 has 14 residues. In DNA, the CDR3 is TGTGCCAGCAGTTTTCGAGGGACAGGAGATACGCAGTATTTT. Translated: CASSFRGTGDTQYF.

This sequence joins TRBV5-1 and TRBJ2-2, with a possible D match to TRBD2 (6 bases). Trimming cost V 0 bases and J 5 bases, with 8 bases left between them. The CDR3 consists of 14 residues. CDR1 is SGHRS and CDR2 is YFSETQ in the germline V gene. CDR3 sequence (DNA): TGCGCCAGCAGCTTGGTAGCGGCTACCGGGGAGCTGTTTTTT. It codes for CASSLVAATGELFF.

This sequence joins TRBV7-6 and TRBJ1-5; the D gene is possibly TRBD1 (6 bases). Looked up from germline, CDR1 is SGHVS and CDR2 is FNYEAQ. The CDR3 runs 15 residues. V lost 3 bases and J lost 4, with 13 bases in between. The CDR3 coding sequence is TGTGCCAGCAGCTTGGGGGGGCAACCTAATCAGCCCCAGCATTTT. Its protein is CASSLGGQPNQPQHF.

V usage is TRBV2 and J usage is TRBJ1-6; D perhaps matches TRBD1 (6 bases). Germline V gene lookup returns CDR1 SNHLY and CDR2 FYNNEI. V lost 4 bases and J lost 7, with 14 bases in between. The CDR3 runs 15 residues. CDR3 protein: CASSVQGSKNSPLHF. CDR3 bases: TGTGCCAGCAGTGTACAGGGAAGTAAGAATTCACCCCTCCACTTT.

The rearrangement joins TRBV7-9 to TRBJ1-3; D gene ambiguous. There are 15 residues in the CDR3. Looked up from germline, CDR1 is SEHNR and CDR2 is FQNEAQ (reference sequence). V lost 5 bases to trimming and J lost 4 bases, with 15 bases between them. In DNA, the CDR3 is TGTGCCAGCAGCCAGGATCCCGTAAGGGGAAACACCATATATTTT. Its protein is CASSQDPVRGNTIYF.

In its sample, this clone was seen a few times. This sample also contains other DNA sequences that code for the same CDR3. The chain has TRBV5-1 and TRBJ2-7, with 7 bases aligning to TRBD1. With 3 bases clipped from V and 2 bases from J, the junction kept 2 bases outside the gene matches. The CDR3 is made up of 13 amino acids. Germline loops: CDR1 SGHRS, CDR2 YFSETQ. CDR3: CASSWDRAYEQYF. The CDR3 DNA sequence: TGCGCCAGCAGCTGGGACAGAGCCTACGAGCAGTACTTC.

The V gene is TRBV2, the J gene TRBJ2-7, with 7 bases that match TRBD1. Germline CDR1 reads SNHLY; CDR2 reads FYNNEI. This CDR3 region has 14 residues. J was trimmed by 1 base and V by 5 bases; bases with no gene match: 5. CDR3 protein: CASSSQTGSYEQYF. The CDR3 coding sequence is TGTGCCAGCAGTTCACAGACAGGGTCCTACGAGCAGTACTTC.

This sequence joins TRBV5-1 and TRBJ2-6; D remains ambiguous. This CDR3 region has 14 residues. Between the trimmed V and J ends, which lost 3 bases and 4 bases, there was a span of 8 bases. CDR1 is SGHRS and CDR2 is YFSETQ in the germline V gene. Here the CDR3 DNA reads TGCGCCAGCAGCTCGTCGTTAGGGGCCAACGTCCTGACTTTC. Protein: CASSSSLGANVLTF.